This T cell receptor beta chain appears in the sequencing data of a study of metastatic and nonmetastatic thyroid tumors. The CDR3 is 12 amino acids. Patients underwent thyroid surgery, and none had received any treatment before it. Points on this clone: Relative to the germline gene, one junction end is altered; a read error may explain this.

TCRdb re-clonotyped the PCR reads via MiXCR. The sample has about 22,000 clones; under 30% are singletons. The gene calls are TRBV12-3 or TRBV12-4 and TRBJ2-1; 10 bases agree with TRBD1. The sequence came from a male donor with papillary thyroid cancer or a benign thyroid nodule (not recorded which). Some clones in this sample may be carry-over from other donors' samples. The specimen sequenced was blood. CDR3 nucleotides: TGTGCCAGCAGTCCAGGACAGGGGGTAAAGTTATTC. It encodes CASSPGQGVKLF.